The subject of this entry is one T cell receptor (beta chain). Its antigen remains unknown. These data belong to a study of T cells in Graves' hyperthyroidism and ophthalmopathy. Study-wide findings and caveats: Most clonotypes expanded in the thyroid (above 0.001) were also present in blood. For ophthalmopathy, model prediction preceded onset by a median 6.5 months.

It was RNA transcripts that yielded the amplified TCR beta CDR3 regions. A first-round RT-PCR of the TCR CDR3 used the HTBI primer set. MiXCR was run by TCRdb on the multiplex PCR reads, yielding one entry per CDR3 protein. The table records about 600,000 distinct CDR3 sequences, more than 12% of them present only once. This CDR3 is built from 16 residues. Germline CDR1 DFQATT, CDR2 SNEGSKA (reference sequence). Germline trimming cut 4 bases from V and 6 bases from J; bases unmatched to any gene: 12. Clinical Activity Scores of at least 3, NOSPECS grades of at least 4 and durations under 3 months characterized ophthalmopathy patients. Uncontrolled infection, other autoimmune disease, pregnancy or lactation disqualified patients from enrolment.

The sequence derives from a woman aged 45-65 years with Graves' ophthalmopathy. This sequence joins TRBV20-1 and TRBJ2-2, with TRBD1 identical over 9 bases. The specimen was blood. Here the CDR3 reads CSATRRGTGRSGELFF. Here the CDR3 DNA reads TGCAGTGCTACCAGGAGAGGGACAGGGAGGTCCGGGGAGCTGTTTTTT.